The rows below give T cell receptor beta chains drawn from one sample of a study of T cell responses to AZD1222 COVID-19 vaccine. Using immunoSEQ multiplex PCR, the repertoire was profiled, and TCRdb retains in-frame clones only, with some absent. The table has 240,000 or so clones, 85% to 95% seen once. The sample in question was peripheral blood, obtained on day 0 of AZD1222 vaccination. Receptors originate from an adult in good health. CDR3s include the opening cysteine and the closing phenylalanine or tryptophan. D genes are given only for firm matches.

D gene	V gene	J gene	CDR3 DNA	CDR3 protein
.	TRBV19	TRBJ2-4	TGTGCCAGTAGTATAACCGGTGGAGCCAAAAACATTCAGTACTTC	CASSITGGAKNIQYF
.	TRBV7-2	TRBJ1-5	TGTGCCAGCAGCTTAGGTTACCAGCCCCAGCATTTT	CASSLGYQPQHF
TRBD2	TRBV14	TRBJ2-4	TGTGCCAGCAGCCAGGGGTCTAGCGGGAGGGCCGGGGCCAAAAACATTCAGTACTTC	CASSQGSSGRAGAKNIQYF
.	TRBV5-6	TRBJ1-1	TGTGCCAGCGGAATCCCCCTACAGGCACCCGGCACTGAAGCTTTCTTT	CASGIPLQAPGTEAFF
.	TRBV6-5	TRBJ1-2	TGTGCCAGCAGTACCCCTGGCTATGGCTACACCTTC	CASSTPGYGYTF
.	TRBV27	TRBJ2-6	TGTGCCAGCAGTTCCCTCGGGGCTGGGGCCAACGTCCTGACTTTC	CASSSLGAGANVLTF
.	TRBV19	TRBJ1-5	TGTGCCAGTAGTCCTTCTCACAGGGCAGGCAATCAGCCCCAGCATTTT	CASSPSHRAGNQPQHF
.	TRBV19	TRBJ2-5	TGTGCCAGTAATCCGGGGCGTGACCAAGAGACCCAGTACTTC	CASNPGRDQETQYF
TRBD1	TRBV12-3/TRBV12-4	TRBJ2-1	TGTGCCAGCACGACAGGGGGCAATGTAGCGTTCTTC	CASTTGGNVAFF
.	TRBV29-1	TRBJ1-2	TGCAGCGTTGAAGATCTAGCTAACTATGGCTACACCTTC	CSVEDLANYGYTF
TRBD1	TRBV6-5	TRBJ2-2	TGTGCCAGTTACGGACAGGGGGCTGTCGGGGAGCTGTTTTTT	CASYGQGAVGELFF
.	TRBV7-9	TRBJ1-3	TGTGCCAGCAGTTACGATCCAGGGGCGGCCTCTGGAAACACCATATATTTT	CASSYDPGAASGNTIYF
.	TRBV27	TRBJ2-7	TGTGCCAGCAGTTTAAAGGCTTCCGCCTACGAGCAGTACTTC	CASSLKASAYEQYF
.	TRBV28	TRBJ2-3	TGTGCCAGCAGTTCCTCCTTCGGTCGAGATACGCAGTATTTT	CASSSSFGRDTQYF